The 10 T cell receptor beta chains given below trace back to one sample, sequenced in a study of cytotoxic CD8 clonotypes in ibrutinib-treated CLL (dated by TCRdb to the early 2020s). The receptor library was made with the immunoSEQ multiplex PCR assay. Here the immuneACCESS table is served through TCRdb, limited to in-frame sequences with V and J called. Missing clones are a known gap in these copies; in checked studies unresolved V genes cover under half, and the rest lacks a known reason. The sample profile shows around 52,000 clones; around 60% of them were found once. The top ten hold 20% of the sample. What this sample's time point label stands for: roughly 2 years on ibrutinib. The sample was PBMCs, taken after 24 months of ibrutinib treatment. All receptors derive from a human donor with chronic lymphocytic leukemia.

This clone was recorded only once. The V call is TRBV2, the J call TRBJ2-3; D is uncertain. V lost 7 bases, J lost 0 bases, and 5 bases lay in between. The CDR3 is 12 amino acids. Germline-derived CDR1 and CDR2 are SNHLY and FYNNEI. The CDR3 sequence is CASKTSTDTQYF. Here the CDR3 DNA reads TGTGCCAGCAAAACTAGCACAGATACGCAGTATTTT.

The rearrangement joins TRBV13 to TRBJ1-1, with no clear D. This CDR3 has 11 amino acids. The germline V gene has CDR1 PRHDT and CDR2 FYEKMQ (reference sequence). Trimming removed 0 bases from V and 11 bases from J, with 7 bases in between. Here the CDR3 DNA reads TGTGCCAGCAGCTTAGGGTCTGGGGCTTTCTTT. Translating gives CASSLGSGAFF. Full variable domain (remainder filled in from reference TRBV13 and TRBJ1-1): AAGVIQSPRHLIKEKRETATLKCYPIPRHDTVYWYQQGPGQDPQFLISFYEKMQSDKGSIPDRFSAQQFSDYHSELNMSSLELGDSALYFCASSLGSGAFFGQGTRLTVV.

This clone was counted between two and nine times. The chain has TRBV6-6 and TRBJ1-1; 7 bases match TRBD1. V shed 10 bases and J 3 bases; nucleotides not matched to a gene: 14. Germline V gene sequence: CDR1 MNHNY, CDR2 SVGAGI (reference sequence). The CDR3 is made up of 15 amino acids. The CDR3 DNA is TGTGCCACTGGAGGGGAGGGGGCTGGGTACACTGAAGCTTTCTTT. It specifies CATGGEGAGYTEAFF.

This chain joins TRBV28 and TRBJ1-4; D is perhaps TRBD1 (5 bases). The CDR3 has 14 amino acids. Deletions cut 3 bases from V and 6 bases from J, with 11 bases between. Germline V lookup: CDR1 MDHEN, CDR2 SYDVKM. CDR3 DNA: TGTGCCAGCAGTTTCGGGGGGGATCATGAAAAACTGTTTTTT. It is translated as CASSFGGDHEKLFF.

This chain connects TRBV30 to TRBJ2-5, with D possibly being TRBD2 (5 bases). Germline CDR1 reads GTSNPN; CDR2 reads SVGIG (reference sequence). Trimming stripped 3 bases from V and 5 bases from J, with 13 bases between. CDR3 size: 13 residues. The CDR3 loop reads CAWSPTIKETQYF. CDR3 bases: TGTGCCTGGAGCCCGACTATTAAGGAGACCCAGTACTTC.

This clone was seen a handful of times. CDR3 sequence: CASTAGPNSPLHF. The CDR3 DNA reads TGTGCCAGCACAGCCGGGCCGAATTCACCCCTCCACTTT. The chain is built from TRBV6-4 and TRBJ1-6; D is undetermined. V dropped 7 bases and J dropped 7 bases, with 11 bases sitting between them. The length of the CDR3 is 13 residues. Germline CDR1 and CDR2: MRHNA and SNTAGT.

This clone has only a few counts. The chain carries TRBV7-8 and TRBJ2-5; the D call may be TRBD1 or TRBD2 (5 bases each). This CDR3 spans 15 amino acids. Trimming pared 2 bases from V and 5 bases from J, leaving 15 bases between. Germline loops: CDR1 SGHVS, CDR2 FQNEAQ. The chain's CDR3 is CASSLFSPGRETQYF. CDR3 DNA: TGTGCCAGCAGCTTATTCAGTCCGGGACGGGAGACCCAGTACTTC.

V is TRBV4-1 and J is TRBJ1-1; possibly TRBD1 for D (6 bases). Trimming pared 3 bases from V and 11 bases from J, leaving 19 bases between. Germline-derived CDR1 and CDR2 are MGHRA and YSYEKL. This CDR3 comprises 14 residues. The CDR3 DNA is TGCGCCAGCAGCCAGCCTGGCAGGGGACGGAACGCTTTCTTT. Residues: CASSQPGRGRNAFF.

The chain links TRBV7-2 to TRBJ1-2, with D perhaps matching TRBD1 (5 bases). CDR1 is SGHTA, CDR2 FQGNSA, per germline. V lost 6 bases and J lost 4, with 12 bases in between. CDR3 length: 13 amino acids. CDR3 loop: CASSSGQIYGYTF. The CDR3 DNA reads as TGTGCCAGCAGTTCCGGACAAATCTATGGCTACACCTTC.

This clone has just one count. The V call is TRBV6-5, the J call TRBJ1-2; weak D call: TRBD1 (6 bases). Germline V lookup: CDR1 MNHEY, CDR2 SVGAGI. With 6 bases removed from V and 5 bases from J, the gap between germline ends came to 19 bases. The length of the CDR3 is 15 residues. The CDR3 loop reads CASRAITIQGYGYTF. The DNA for the CDR3 is TGTGCCAGCAGAGCTATCACAATACAGGGTTATGGCTACACCTTC.